These 21 T cell receptor beta chains were sequenced from one sample in a study of identical twins. TCRdb redid the calling of the 5' RACE reads with MiXCR, one entry per CDR3 protein. The sample lists approximately 260,000 distinct CDR3 sequences, over 12% seen once, with 7% to 9.5% in the top ten. The sample consisted of memory (CD45RO+) T cells sorted from blood. These receptor sequences come from a woman aged 18-29 years in good health.

This clonotype was detected a few times. V and J are TRBV19 and TRBJ2-5, with 7 bases fitting TRBD1. V was pared by 5 bases and J by 5 bases, with 8 bases of the junction left unmatched. Germline lookup yields CDR1 LNHDA and CDR2 SQIVND (reference sequence). The CDR3 is 14 amino acids. CDR3 sequence: CASSAQTGSETQYF. The CDR3 DNA is TGTGCCAGTAGTGCCCAGACAGGGTCTGAGACCCAGTACTTC.

In this sample, this clonotype turned up many times. The rearrangement links TRBV25-1 to TRBJ2-3; maybe TRBD1 (5 bases). This CDR3 comprises 13 residues. The V end was cut by 6 bases, the J end by 3 bases, with 10 bases between. The germline CDR1 and CDR2 sequences are MGHDK and SYGVNS. This chain's CDR3 is CASRGQGTDTQYF. The CDR3 DNA reads as TGTGCCAGCAGAGGGCAGGGAACAGATACGCAGTATTTT.

This clonotype was counted at least ten times. The V and J genes are TRBV20-1 and TRBJ2-7, with TRBD1 as a possible D gene (7 bases). The CDR3 has 13 amino acids. Germline V CDR1 and CDR2: DFQATT, SNEGSKA (reference sequence). V lost 4 bases, J lost 4 bases, and 14 bases lay in between. The CDR3 bases are TGCAGTGCTACCAACAGGGGAGGATACGAGCAGTACTTC. Protein: CSATNRGGYEQYF.

This clonotype was observed a few times. CDR3 in amino acids: CSAIGLLNTGELFF. The CDR3 DNA reads TGCAGTGCTATTGGGCTGCTGAACACCGGGGAGCTGTTTTTT. The chain recombines TRBV20-1 with TRBJ2-2; no clear D gene. Germline CDR1 and CDR2: DFQATT and SNEGSKA (reference sequence). V was clipped by 4 bases and J by 1 base, with 10 bases between them. The CDR3 length is 14 residues.

Comment on this clonotype: A much larger clone differs by one base, so this may be a read error. The conserved closing phenylalanine or tryptophan is absent in this CDR3, likely reflecting a read error. This chain connects TRBV7-8 to TRBJ2-5; D gene ambiguous. The CDR3 is 15 residues long. V was shortened by 5 bases and J by 2 bases, with 15 bases between the two germline ends. Germline CDR1 and CDR2: SGHVS and FQNEAQ. Written as DNA, the CDR3 is TGTGCCAGCAGCCCTACCATGGCAGTTCAAGAGACCCAGTACTAC. Translating gives CASSPTMAVQETQYY.

This clonotype was detected only a few times. The V and J genes are TRBV27 and TRBJ2-1, with 8 nucleotides matching TRBD2. Germline loops: CDR1 MNHEY, CDR2 SMNVEV (reference sequence). J lost 4 bases, V lost 6 bases, and 8 bases had no gene match. The CDR3 is 15 amino acids. Here the CDR3 reads CASRMAGGQYNEQFF. The CDR3 DNA is TGTGCCAGCAGAATGGCGGGGGGACAATACAATGAGCAGTTCTTC.

The chain carries TRBV7-2 and TRBJ1-2, with 7 bases fitting TRBD1. The J segment lost 6 bases and the V segment lost 5 bases, leaving 12 bases of the junction unmatched. Germline values: CDR1 SGHTA, CDR2 FQGNSA. There are 15 residues in the CDR3. CDR3 sequence: CASSRQGSVGDGYTF. In DNA form, the CDR3 reads TGTGCCAGCAGCAGACAGGGAAGCGTGGGAGATGGCTACACCTTC.

This chain joins TRBV7-9 and TRBJ2-5, with TRBD2 as a possible D gene (6 bases). Germline values: CDR1 SEHNR, CDR2 FQNEAQ (reference sequence). Trimming removed 3 bases at V and 4 bases at J, with 12 bases between. This CDR3 spans 14 amino acids. This chain's CDR3 is CASSFLTRTETQYF. For the CDR3, the DNA is TGTGCCAGCAGCTTTCTGACTAGGACAGAGACCCAGTACTTC.

The chain has TRBV6-5 and TRBJ2-1; possible D gene TRBD2, 6 bases. Germline-derived CDR1 and CDR2 are MNHEY and SVGAGI. V lost 2 bases to trimming and J lost 4 bases, with 12 bases between them. The CDR3 is 15 residues long. CDR3 region: CASSYAGTRYNEQFF. Written as DNA, the CDR3 is TGTGCCAGCAGTTACGCGGGAACCCGATACAATGAGCAGTTCTTC.

The table lists this clonotype with a few counts. The chain has TRBV11-2 and TRBJ2-1; TRBD1 aligns across 7 bases. The CDR3 covers 15 residues. Germline loops: CDR1 SGHAT, CDR2 FQNNGV. V dropped 6 bases and J dropped 4; count of bases not matched to a gene: 9. Here the CDR3 reads CASSPFGQVYNEQFF. The CDR3 nucleotides read TGTGCCAGCAGTCCCTTCGGACAGGTGTACAATGAGCAGTTCTTC.

This clonotype was seen more than once but under ten times. The V gene is TRBV20-1, the J gene TRBJ2-5; 7 bases fit TRBD2. The CDR3 loop spans 15 amino acids. The V gene's germline CDR1 is DFQATT and CDR2 SNEGSKA (reference sequence). Trimming took 2 bases from V and 2 from J; bases not matched to a gene: 8. The CDR3 loop reads CSARRASGSQETQYF. CDR3 DNA: TGCAGTGCTAGACGGGCTAGCGGATCGCAAGAGACCCAGTACTTC.

This clonotype has more than one count but fewer than ten. The V gene is TRBV11-2, the J gene TRBJ2-1, with D hard to call. Trimming removed 6 bases at V and 4 bases at J, with 7 bases between. The CDR3 consists of 12 residues. Germline values: CDR1 SGHAT, CDR2 FQNNGV. The CDR3 region is CASSYNYNEQFF. The CDR3 DNA sequence: TGTGCCAGCAGTTACAATTACAATGAGCAGTTCTTC.

The chain employs TRBV6-1 and TRBJ2-3; no clear D gene. The CDR3 spans 18 residues. Trimming cost V 1 base and J 1 base, with 18 bases left between them. Germline lookup yields CDR1 MNHNS and CDR2 SASEGT. CDR3 bases: TGTGCCAGCAGTGAAGGCAAAGGAATAGTCCTAGGCACAGATACGCAGTATTTT. Translation gives CASSEGKGIVLGTDTQYF.

There are a few counts of this clonotype. This chain connects TRBV7-9 to TRBJ2-3, with unresolved D. Trimming took 3 bases from V and 0 from J, leaving 10 bases between them. This CDR3 has 15 residues. In germline, CDR1 is SEHNR, CDR2 FQNEAQ (reference sequence). The DNA of the CDR3 is TGTGCCAGCAGCTTGGGCCCTCTTAGCACAGATACGCAGTATTTT. This encodes CASSLGPLSTDTQYF.

The genes are TRBV24-1 and TRBJ2-3; TRBD1 aligns across 10 bases. Germline V gene data show CDR1 as KGHDR and CDR2 as SFDVKD. This CDR3 has 14 residues. Trimming removed 7 bases from V and 5 bases from J; junction bases left unmatched: 5. CDR3 DNA: TGTGCCACCAGCCATGGACAGGGGGTAGATACGCAGTATTTT. Protein product: CATSHGQGVDTQYF.

V gene TRBV3-1 combines with J gene TRBJ1-3; D perhaps matches TRBD1 (5 bases). Germline CDR1 reads LGHDT; CDR2 reads YNNKEL (reference sequence). Trimming stripped 6 bases from V and 2 bases from J, with 5 bases between. CDR3 length: 12 amino acids. CDR3 sequence reads: CASRGAGNTIYF. CDR3 DNA sequence: TGTGCCAGCAGGGGGGCTGGAAACACCATATATTTT. The entire variable domain, with the rest obtained from reference TRBV3-1 and TRBJ1-3, is as follows: DTAVSQTPKYLVTQMGNDKSIKCEQNLGHDTMYWYKQDSKKFLKIMFSYNNKELIINETVPNRFSPKSPDKAHLNLHINSLELGDSAVYFCASRGAGNTIYFGEGSWLTVV.

This clonotype was seen repeatedly, ten times or more. This chain's CDR3 is CSAPNHDTEAFF. The CDR3 DNA reads as TGCAGTGCTCCTAACCACGACACTGAAGCTTTCTTT. The V call is TRBV20-1, the J call TRBJ1-1; unclear D gene. The CDR3 is 12 residues long. The ends were cut back, 5 bases at V and 3 bases at J, with 10 bases in the middle. Looked up from germline, CDR1 is DFQATT and CDR2 is SNEGSKA (reference sequence).

CDR3 residues: CAISEGGGGVNQPQHF. In DNA form, the CDR3 reads TGTGCCATCAGTGAGGGAGGAGGGGGGGTCAATCAGCCCCAGCATTTT. The chain links TRBV10-3 to TRBJ1-5, with TRBD1 as a possible D gene (6 bases). The CDR3 extends over 16 amino acids. Germline V gene lookup returns CDR1 ENHRY and CDR2 SYGVKD. The V gene lost 2 bases and the J gene lost 3 bases, with 14 bases spanning the gap.

This clonotype was counted only a few times. V and J are TRBV6-5 and TRBJ2-3; 8 nucleotides align to TRBD2. The V gene's germline CDR1 is MNHEY and CDR2 SVGAGI. There are 17 residues in the CDR3. Trimming cost V 4 bases and J 2 bases; bases outside gene matches: 11. The CDR3 DNA is TGTGCCAGCAGTTCCCCTAAAACTAGCGGTTTCACAGATACGCAGTATTTT. It translates to CASSSPKTSGFTDTQYF.

V is TRBV7-2 and J is TRBJ1-1, with a weak D call TRBD1 (6 bases). The germline V gene has CDR1 SGHTA and CDR2 FQGNSA. V lost 4 bases and J lost 4, with 13 bases in between. The CDR3 consists of 14 residues. CDR3 bases: TGTGCCAGCAGCTGGGAGACAGGAATCACTGAAGCTTTCTTT. This sequence encodes CASSWETGITEAFF.

This CDR3 is CSARDSTGRGYTF. The CDR3 DNA is TGCAGTGCTAGAGATTCAACGGGGAGAGGCTACACCTTC. V gene TRBV20-1 combines with J gene TRBJ1-2; D ambiguous. The CDR3 sequence is 13 residues long. V lost 0 bases, J lost 8 bases, and 13 bases lay in between. CDR1 is DFQATT, CDR2 SNEGSKA, per germline (reference sequence).